The sample holds a few counts of the clone carrying this T cell receptor beta chain. The CDR3 sequence is 15 residues long. The V gene's germline CDR1 is SGHRS and CDR2 YFSETQ. Trimming took 4 bases from V and 5 from J; bases not matched to a gene: 9. The CDR3 regions of TCR beta were amplified from RNA transcripts. Researchers ran a first-round RT-PCR on the TCR CDR3 using the HTBI primer set. TCRdb reanalysed the multiplex PCR reads using MiXCR and keeps one entry per CDR3 protein. The table records a few hundred thousand distinct CDR3 sequences, approximately 14% of them present only once. This sample is part of a study of T cells in Graves' hyperthyroidism and ophthalmopathy.

This clonotype originated in a woman aged 30 to 39 with Graves' hyperthyroidism. The chain uses TRBV5-1 and TRBJ1-3; 7 nucleotides line up with TRBD1. Specimen: blood. The CDR3 nucleotides read TGCGCCAGCAGCCGTGCTGCGACAGGGCGAAACACCATATATTTT. It specifies CASSRAATGRNTIYF. Based on the CDR3 plus reference TRBV5-1 and TRBJ1-3, the full variable domain is KAGVTQTPRYLIKTRGQQVTLSCSPISGHRSVSWYQQTPGQGLQFLFEYFSETQRNKGNFPGRFSGRQFSNSRSEMNVSTLELGDSALYLCASSRAATGRNTIYFGEGSWLTVV.